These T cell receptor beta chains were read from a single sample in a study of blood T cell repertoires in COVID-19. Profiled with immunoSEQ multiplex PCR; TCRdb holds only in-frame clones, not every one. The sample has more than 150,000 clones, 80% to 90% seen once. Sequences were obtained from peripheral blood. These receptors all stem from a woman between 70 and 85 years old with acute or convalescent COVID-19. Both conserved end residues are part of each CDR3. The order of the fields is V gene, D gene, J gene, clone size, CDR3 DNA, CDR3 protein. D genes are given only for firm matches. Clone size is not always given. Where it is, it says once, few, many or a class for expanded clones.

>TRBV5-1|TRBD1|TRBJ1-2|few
TGCGCCAGCGCCTGGAGGGGGCGGGGTGGCTACACCTTC
CASAWRGRGGYTF
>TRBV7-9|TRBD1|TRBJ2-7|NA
TGTGCCAGCAGCTTCTGGACAGGGGTACAGTACTTC
CASSFWTGVQYF
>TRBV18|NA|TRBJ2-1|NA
TGTGCCAGCTCACCAGAAGGGGCCGGCAATGAGCAGTTCTTC
CASSPEGAGNEQFF
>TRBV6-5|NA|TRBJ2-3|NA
TGTGCCAGCAGTTGGCGAGGTTCGCGCACAGATACGCAGTATTTT
CASSWRGSRTDTQYF
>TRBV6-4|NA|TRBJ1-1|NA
TGTGCCAGCAGAGTACAGGGATTAGGGAACACTGAAGCTTTCTTT
CASRVQGLGNTEAFF
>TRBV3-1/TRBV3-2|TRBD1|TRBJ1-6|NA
TGTGCCAGCAGCCAAAGGGACAGGGTGCCCCTCCACTTT
CASSQRDRVPLHF
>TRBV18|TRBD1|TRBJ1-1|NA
TGTGCCAGCTCACGCCGGACAGGGGATATTGGGGCTTTCTTT
CASSRRTGDIGAFF
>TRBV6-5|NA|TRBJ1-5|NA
TGTGCCAGCAGTTACTCCCAGGGATTCAATCAGCCCCAGCATTTT
CASSYSQGFNQPQHF
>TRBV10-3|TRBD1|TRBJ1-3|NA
TGTGCCATCAGTGAGTACTACAGGGGCTCGGCTGGAAACACCATATATTTT
CAISEYYRGSAGNTIYF
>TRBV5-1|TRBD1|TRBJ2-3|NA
TGCGCCAGCAGCTTGGCAGGACAGGGCTCGCAGTATTTT
CASSLAGQGSQYF
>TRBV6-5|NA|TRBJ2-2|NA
TGTGCCAGCAGTTACCCTGACCGTACGGGGACCGGGGAGCTGTTTTTT
CASSYPDRTGTGELFF
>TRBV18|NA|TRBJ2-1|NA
TGTGCCAGCTCCGAGGTGGGGAGCTCCTACAATGAGCAGTTCTTC
CASSEVGSSYNEQFF
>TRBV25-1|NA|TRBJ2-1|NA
TGTGCCAGCAGCCCCGACAGACGAGCCTACAATGAGCAGTTCTTC
CASSPDRRAYNEQFF
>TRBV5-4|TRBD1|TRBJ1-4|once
TGTGCCAGCAGCACAGGGACAGCGGGGGGTGAAAAACTGTTTTTT
CASSTGTAGGEKLFF
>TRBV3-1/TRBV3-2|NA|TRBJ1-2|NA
TGTGCCAGCAGCCCATTCAGCGGGGGTCGGTTAAGCTACACCTTC
CASSPFSGGRLSYTF
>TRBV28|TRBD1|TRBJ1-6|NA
TGTGCCAGCAGTCCCCCCCGACAGGGCCAATCACCCCTCCACTTT
CASSPPRQGQSPLHF
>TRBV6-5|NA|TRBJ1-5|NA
TGTGCCAGCAGTTCCTTACAGGGACCTAATCAGCCCCAGCATTTT
CASSSLQGPNQPQHF
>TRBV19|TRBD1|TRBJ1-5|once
TGTGCCAGTAGGTTTGGCACAGGGGGCTTTGGCAATCAGCCCCAGCATTTT
CASRFGTGGFGNQPQHF
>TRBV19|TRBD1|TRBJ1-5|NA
TGTGCCAGTAGTATCCTGGACAGGGATTTCAATCAGCCCCAGCATTTT
CASSILDRDFNQPQHF
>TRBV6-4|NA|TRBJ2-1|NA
TGTGCCAGCAGCCCCATCCCCAGGTCTATCAATGAGCAGTTCTTC
CASSPIPRSINEQFF
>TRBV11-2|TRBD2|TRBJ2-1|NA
TGTGCCAGCACCCCACCGGGGGGTAATGAGCAGTTCTTC
CASTPPGGNEQFF
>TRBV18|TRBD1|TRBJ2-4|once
TGTGCCAGCTCACCCCCCAGGACAGGGTACATTCAGTACTTC
CASSPPRTGYIQYF
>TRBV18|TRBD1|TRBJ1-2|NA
TGTGCCAGCTCACCTAACGCAGGGGGTGGCTATGGCTACACCTTC
CASSPNAGGGYGYTF
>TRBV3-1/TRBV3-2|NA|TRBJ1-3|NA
TGTGCCAGCAGCCAAGATTTACCTCAGAAAGGAGACACCATATATTTT
CASSQDLPQKGDTIYF
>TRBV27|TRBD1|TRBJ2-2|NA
TGTGCCAGCAGTTTATACAGGGGGCGCGGCGGGGAGCTGTTTTTT
CASSLYRGRGGELFF
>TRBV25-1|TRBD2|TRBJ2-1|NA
TGTGCCAGCAGTGATTGGACTAGGAATGAGCAGTTCTTC
CASSDWTRNEQFF
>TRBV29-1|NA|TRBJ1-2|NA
TGCAGCGTAGAATATTGGACAGCGAACTATGGCTACACCTTC
CSVEYWTANYGYTF
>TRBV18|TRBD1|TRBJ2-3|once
TGTGCCAGCTCACCCGGACAGGGCCACACAGATACGCAGTATTTT
CASSPGQGHTDTQYF
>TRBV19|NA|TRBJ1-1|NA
TGTGCCAGTAGCCGAAAGGGCAGGACACCTAACACTGAAGCTTTCTTT
CASSRKGRTPNTEAFF
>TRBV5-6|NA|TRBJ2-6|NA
TGTGCCAGCAGCATCAGGGGAAGCTCTGGGGCCAACGTCCTGACTTTC
CASSIRGSSGANVLTF
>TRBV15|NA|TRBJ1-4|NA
TGTGCCACCAGCAGAGATACAGCCCTTGCAACTAATGAAAAACTGTTTTTT
CATSRDTALATNEKLFF
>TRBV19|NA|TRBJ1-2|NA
TGTGCCAGTAGATCAGGGCAGGGCCGCTTCTATGGCTACACCTTC
CASRSGQGRFYGYTF
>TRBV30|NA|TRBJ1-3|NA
TGTGCCTGGAGTAGGACTTGGGACTCTGGAAACACCATATATTTT
CAWSRTWDSGNTIYF
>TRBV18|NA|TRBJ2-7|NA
TGTGCCAGCTCACCGGCTTCAACCTCCTACGAGCAGTACTTC
CASSPASTSYEQYF
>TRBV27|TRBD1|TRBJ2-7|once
TGTGCCAGCAGTTTAAAGGGACAGGGCCACGAGCAGTACTTC
CASSLKGQGHEQYF
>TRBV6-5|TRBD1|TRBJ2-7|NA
TGTGCCGGATCTAGGGACAGAGACTCCTACGAGCAGTACTTC
CAGSRDRDSYEQYF
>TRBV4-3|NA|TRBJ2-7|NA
TGCGCCAGCAGCCAAGATTTAGGCGGGACGAACGAGCAGTACTTC
CASSQDLGGTNEQYF
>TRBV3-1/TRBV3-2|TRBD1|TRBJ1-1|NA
TGTGCCAGCAGCCTCGGGACAGGGGGTGAAGCTTTCTTT
CASSLGTGGEAFF
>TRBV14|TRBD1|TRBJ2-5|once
TGTGCCAGCCGGGACAGGGGCCAAGAGACCCAGTACTTC
CASRDRGQETQYF
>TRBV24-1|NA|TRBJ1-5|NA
TGTGCCACCAGTCCGGGGTACGGGAACAATCAGCCCCAGCATTTT
CATSPGYGNNQPQHF
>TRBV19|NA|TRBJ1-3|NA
TGTGCCAGTAGTATAGGCGGTGGCTCTGGAAACACCATATATTTT
CASSIGGGSGNTIYF
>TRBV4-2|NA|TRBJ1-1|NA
TGTGCCAGCAGCCCTTCCCGGACTGACACTGAAGCTTTCTTT
CASSPSRTDTEAFF
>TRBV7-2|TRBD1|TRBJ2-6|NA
TGTGCCAGCAGCCCCCCCGGGACAGACTTTAACGGGGCCAACGTCCTGACTTTC
CASSPPGTDFNGANVLTF
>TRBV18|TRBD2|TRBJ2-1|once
TGTGCCAGCTCACCATCACTAGCGGGGACCTACAATGAGCAGTTCTTC
CASSPSLAGTYNEQFF
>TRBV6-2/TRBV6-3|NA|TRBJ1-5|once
TGTGCCAGCAGTTACTTTCAAGGGGTGAACGAGCCCCAGCATTTT
CASSYFQGVNEPQHF
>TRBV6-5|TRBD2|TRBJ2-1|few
TGTGCCAGCATTCCTCCGGGAGGACGAGGGACTGAGCAGTTCTTC
CASIPPGGRGTEQFF
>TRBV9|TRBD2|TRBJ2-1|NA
TGTGCCAGCAGCGTAGAGACTAGCGGGGGACATGAGCAGTTCTTC
CASSVETSGGHEQFF
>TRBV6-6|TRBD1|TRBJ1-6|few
TGTGCCAGCGGAACAGGGGGCGCCAATTCACCCCTCCACTTT
CASGTGGANSPLHF